A selection of T cell receptor beta chains follows, all from one sample in a study of shared clonotypes between healthy human individuals. Only in-frame clones appear in the TCRdb table, and some are missing; sequencing was by immunoSEQ multiplex PCR. The data show 1 million to 1.3 million clones, with approximately 80% seen just once and 0.5% to 0.65% held by the top ten. Sequencing was done on a sample of memory CD4+ T cells from PBMCs. Source of these receptors: a man younger than 35 in good health. Some clones in this sample may be carry-over from other donors' samples. Both conserved end residues are part of each CDR3. A D gene is named only where the DNA matches it firmly. Rows give clone size only sometimes, using once, few, many, or a class for an expanded clone.

clone size: -
D gene: -
J gene: TRBJ1-4
V gene: TRBV2
CDR3 DNA: TGTGCCAGCAGCAACGGGCTCCTCGGAAAACTGTTTTTT
CDR3 protein: CASSNGLLGKLFF

clone size: -
D gene: -
J gene: TRBJ2-1
V gene: TRBV7-2
CDR3 DNA: TGTGCCAGCAGCTCCAGGACAGGGCGGGGGAACAATGAGCAGTTCTTC
CDR3 protein: CASSSRTGRGNNEQFF

clone size: -
D gene: TRBD2
J gene: TRBJ2-7
V gene: TRBV27
CDR3 DNA: TGTGCCAGCCCGACTAGCGGCTCCTACGAGCAGTACTTC
CDR3 protein: CASPTSGSYEQYF

clone size: -
D gene: -
J gene: TRBJ2-3
V gene: TRBV7-8
CDR3 DNA: TGTGCCAGCAGCTTCGACAGGAACACAGATACGCAGTATTTT
CDR3 protein: CASSFDRNTDTQYF

clone size: -
D gene: -
J gene: TRBJ1-5
V gene: TRBV18
CDR3 DNA: TGTGCCAGCTCACCAAACGACAATCAGCCCCAGCATTTT
CDR3 protein: CASSPNDNQPQHF

clone size: -
D gene: TRBD2
J gene: TRBJ2-7
V gene: TRBV4-3
CDR3 DNA: TGCGCCAGCAGCCAAGATATAGCGGGCTCTGTCTACGAGCAGTACTTC
CDR3 protein: CASSQDIAGSVYEQYF

clone size: -
D gene: -
J gene: TRBJ1-5
V gene: TRBV19
CDR3 DNA: TGTGCCAGTAGTACCAGCGATCAGCCCCAGCATTTT
CDR3 protein: CASSTSDQPQHF

clone size: -
D gene: TRBD2
J gene: TRBJ2-3
V gene: TRBV10-2
CDR3 DNA: TGCGCCAGCAGACTAGCGAACCGCCCCACAGATACGCAGTATTTT
CDR3 protein: CASRLANRPTDTQYF

clone size: -
D gene: -
J gene: TRBJ1-5
V gene: TRBV7-6
CDR3 DNA: TGTGCCAGCAGCCCAGGGAGGGATCAGCCCCAGCATTTT
CDR3 protein: CASSPGRDQPQHF

clone size: -
D gene: -
J gene: TRBJ1-1
V gene: TRBV29-1
CDR3 DNA: TGCAGCGCTTCTAGGGGGACTGAAGCTTTCTTT
CDR3 protein: CSASRGTEAFF

clone size: -
D gene: -
J gene: TRBJ2-7
V gene: TRBV18
CDR3 DNA: TGTGCCAGCTCATTACTGAACGACGCGTCTTACGAGCAGTACTTC
CDR3 protein: CASSLLNDASYEQYF

clone size: -
D gene: TRBD2
J gene: TRBJ2-1
V gene: TRBV7-9
CDR3 DNA: TGTGCCAGCAGCTTAAGGCTAGCGGGAGGTAATGAGCAGTTCTTC
CDR3 protein: CASSLRLAGGNEQFF

clone size: -
D gene: TRBD2
J gene: TRBJ2-4
V gene: TRBV28
CDR3 DNA: TGTGCCAGCAGTTTGACTAGCGGGAGTAGAGCCAAAAACATTCAGTACTTC
CDR3 protein: CASSLTSGSRAKNIQYF

clone size: many
D gene: TRBD2
J gene: TRBJ2-1
V gene: TRBV5-1
CDR3 DNA: TGCGCCAGCAGCCCCAGAGGTGGGAGGGCCCTTTATGAGCAGTTCTTC
CDR3 protein: CASSPRGGRALYEQFF

clone size: -
D gene: -
J gene: TRBJ2-7
V gene: TRBV7-2
CDR3 DNA: TGTGCCAGCAGCTTGGCCTTCCTAGTCTCCTACGAGCAGTACTTC
CDR3 protein: CASSLAFLVSYEQYF

clone size: -
D gene: -
J gene: TRBJ1-2
V gene: TRBV21-1
CDR3 DNA: TGTGCCAGCAGCAAAGGGGCAGGGGCTCCCCGCTACTATGGCTACACCTTC
CDR3 protein: CASSKGAGAPRYYGYTF

clone size: -
D gene: TRBD1
J gene: TRBJ1-5
V gene: TRBV6-1
CDR3 DNA: TGTGCCAGCCGAGCAGGACAGGGGACTCAGCCCCAGCATTTT
CDR3 protein: CASRAGQGTQPQHF

clone size: many
D gene: -
J gene: TRBJ2-3
V gene: TRBV6-6
CDR3 DNA: TGTGCCAGCAGTTACAGGACCGGCACAGATACGCAGTATTTT
CDR3 protein: CASSYRTGTDTQYF

clone size: -
D gene: -
J gene: TRBJ1-1
V gene: TRBV28
CDR3 DNA: TGTGCCAGCAGCTTGGGCACTTACAAAAGCCTTCCTCGTGCTTTCTTT
CDR3 protein: CASSLGTYKSLPRAFF

clone size: -
D gene: -
J gene: TRBJ1-3
V gene: TRBV28
CDR3 DNA: TGTGCCAGCAGCGAAGCTAGGGTCGATGGAAACACCATATATTTT
CDR3 protein: CASSEARVDGNTIYF

clone size: -
D gene: -
J gene: TRBJ2-4
V gene: TRBV2
CDR3 DNA: TGTGCCAGCACGTACCAGGGGCGAGGGGACATTCAGTACTTC
CDR3 protein: CASTYQGRGDIQYF

clone size: -
D gene: TRBD1
J gene: TRBJ1-2
V gene: TRBV6-5
CDR3 DNA: TGTGCCAGCAGTTACTTAGACAGGGGCGCGGGCTACACCTTC
CDR3 protein: CASSYLDRGAGYTF

clone size: -
D gene: TRBD2
J gene: TRBJ2-3
V gene: TRBV11-3
CDR3 DNA: TGTGCCAGCAGCCTAAGCGGGAGGATCACAGATACGCAGTATTTT
CDR3 protein: CASSLSGRITDTQYF

clone size: -
D gene: TRBD1
J gene: TRBJ2-5
V gene: TRBV28
CDR3 DNA: TGTGCCAGCAGTTTCCATGGACAGGTGTACCAAGAGACCCAGTACTTC
CDR3 protein: CASSFHGQVYQETQYF

clone size: -
D gene: -
J gene: TRBJ2-7
V gene: TRBV5-6
CDR3 DNA: TGTGCCAGCAGCTCGGGACTTAGCTACTACGAGCAGTACTTC
CDR3 protein: CASSSGLSYYEQYF

clone size: -
D gene: -
J gene: TRBJ2-7
V gene: TRBV5-1
CDR3 DNA: TGCGCCAGCAGCCTGCGGCCGGGAGCTAAGTACTGCGAGCAGTACTTC
CDR3 protein: CASSLRPGAKYCEQYF

clone size: few
D gene: -
J gene: TRBJ2-3
V gene: TRBV9
CDR3 DNA: TGTGCCAGCTCTGTATCTAGCGACACAGATACGCAGTATTTT
CDR3 protein: CASSVSSDTDTQYF

clone size: once
D gene: -
J gene: TRBJ1-2
V gene: TRBV29-1
CDR3 DNA: TGCAGCGTTGATACCCTAGGGACGGCTATATCCGGCTACACCTTC
CDR3 protein: CSVDTLGTAISGYTF

clone size: -
D gene: -
J gene: TRBJ2-1
V gene: TRBV7-2
CDR3 DNA: TGTGCCAGCAGCTTAGCCGGGGCCAACAATGAGCAGTTCTTC
CDR3 protein: CASSLAGANNEQFF

clone size: -
D gene: TRBD1
J gene: TRBJ2-1
V gene: TRBV4-3
CDR3 DNA: TGCGCCAGCAGCCCCAGGGGGACAGGGAGTGAGCAGTTCTTC
CDR3 protein: CASSPRGTGSEQFF

clone size: -
D gene: -
J gene: TRBJ2-3
V gene: TRBV4-1
CDR3 DNA: TGCGCCAGCAGCCACCCCTCGGGGCGGGGATCACTTAGCACAGATACGCAGTATTTT
CDR3 protein: CASSHPSGRGSLSTDTQYF

clone size: -
D gene: TRBD2
J gene: TRBJ2-5
V gene: TRBV7-9
CDR3 DNA: TGTGCCAGCAGCTCTAGCGGACAAGAGACCCAGTACTTC
CDR3 protein: CASSSSGQETQYF

clone size: -
D gene: TRBD1
J gene: TRBJ2-3
V gene: TRBV6-1
CDR3 DNA: TGTGCCAGCTTAGGACAGGGCGACGCAGATACGCAGTATTTT
CDR3 protein: CASLGQGDADTQYF